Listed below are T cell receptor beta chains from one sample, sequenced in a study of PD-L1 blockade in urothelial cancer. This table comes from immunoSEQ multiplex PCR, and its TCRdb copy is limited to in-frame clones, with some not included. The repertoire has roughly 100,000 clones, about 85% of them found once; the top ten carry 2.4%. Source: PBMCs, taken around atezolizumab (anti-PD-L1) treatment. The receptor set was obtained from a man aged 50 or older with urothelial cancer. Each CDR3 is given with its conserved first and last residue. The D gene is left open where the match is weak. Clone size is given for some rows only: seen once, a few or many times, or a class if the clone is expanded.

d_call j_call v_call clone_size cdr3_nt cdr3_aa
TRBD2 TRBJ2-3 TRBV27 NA TGTGCCAGCAGATTCGCGGGAGGGATAGGGACGCAGTATTTT CASRFAGGIGTQYF
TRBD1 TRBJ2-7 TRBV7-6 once TGTGCCAGCAGCCCTGCGGGACAGGGCTACGAGCAGTACTTC CASSPAGQGYEQYF
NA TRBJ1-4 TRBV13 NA TGTGCCAGCAGCGCCGCCGGGAGGGGAGGAGAAAAACTGTTTTTT CASSAAGRGGEKLFF
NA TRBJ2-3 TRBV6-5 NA TGTGCCAGCAGTTTTGGGGCGACAACTGGGATAGATACGCAGTATTTT CASSFGATTGIDTQYF
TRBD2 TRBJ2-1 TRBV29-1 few TGCAGCGCCGAACGACTAGCGCGGGGGAATGAGCAGTTCTTC CSAERLARGNEQFF
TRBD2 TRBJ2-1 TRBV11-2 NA TGTGCCAGCAGCTCTCGGACTAGCGGGAGCAATGAGCAGTTCTTC CASSSRTSGSNEQFF
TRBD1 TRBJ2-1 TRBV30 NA TGTGCCTGGAGTAGAGGGGGCATCGGCAATGAGCAGTTCTTC CAWSRGGIGNEQFF
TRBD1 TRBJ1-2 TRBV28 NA TGTGCCAGCAGTACCGGGACAGGGGAGTTGAGTGGCTACACCTTC CASSTGTGELSGYTF
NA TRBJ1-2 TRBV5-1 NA TGCGCCAGCAGCTCGGGAATCGGCTACACCTTC CASSSGIGYTF
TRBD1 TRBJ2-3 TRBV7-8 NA TGTGCCAGCAGCTTGGACAGGGGAAGCACAGATACGCAGTATTTT CASSLDRGSTDTQYF
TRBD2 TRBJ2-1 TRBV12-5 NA TGTGCTAGTGGTCGATCTAGCGGGGGCAGAAATGAGCAGTTCTTC CASGRSSGGRNEQFF
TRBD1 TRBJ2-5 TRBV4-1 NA TGCGCCAGCAGCCAAACCGGGACAGGGAGAAGGGAGACCCAGTACTTC CASSQTGTGRRETQYF
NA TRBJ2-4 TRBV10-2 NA TGCGCCAGCAGGAAACAGGGAAACATTCAGTACTTC CASRKQGNIQYF
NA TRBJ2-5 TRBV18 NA TGTGCCAGCTCACCACTGGGCAGCCAAGAGACCCAGTACTTC CASSPLGSQETQYF
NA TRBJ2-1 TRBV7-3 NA TGTGCCAGCAGCTTAACTAGCCTCAATGAGCAGTTCTTC CASSLTSLNEQFF
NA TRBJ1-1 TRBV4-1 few TGCGCCAGCAGCCAAGTGACAGGATTGAACACTGAAGCTTTCTTT CASSQVTGLNTEAFF
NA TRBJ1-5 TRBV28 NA TGTGCCAGCAGAATCGGGGGTCAGCCCCAGCATTTT CASRIGGQPQHF
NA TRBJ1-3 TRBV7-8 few TGTGCCAGCAGCTCGGGACCAGCGGGTGGAAACACCATATATTTT CASSSGPAGGNTIYF
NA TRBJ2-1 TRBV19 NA TGTGCCAGTAGTGCTAACACCGCTAGCTCCTACAATGAGCAGTTCTTC CASSANTASSYNEQFF
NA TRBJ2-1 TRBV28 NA TGTGCCACCCGGGACACATCGGGCCACAATGAGCAGTTCTTC CATRDTSGHNEQFF
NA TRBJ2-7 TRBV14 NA TGTGCCAGCAGCCAAGAAGTTAGAAGCGAGCAGTACTTC CASSQEVRSEQYF
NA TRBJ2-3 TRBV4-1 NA TGCGCCAGCAGCCAAGATGTGAGGATCCCCACGCAGTATTTT CASSQDVRIPTQYF
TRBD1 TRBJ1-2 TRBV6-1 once TGTGCCAGCAGTGAAGGGACAGGGGGCATCTATGGCTACACCTTC CASSEGTGGIYGYTF
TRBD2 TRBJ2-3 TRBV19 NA TGTGCCAGTAGTATAGACCCCACTAGCGGGAGGGTTGGAGATACGCAGTATTTT CASSIDPTSGRVGDTQYF
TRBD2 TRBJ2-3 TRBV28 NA TGTGCCAGCAGTTATCCCCTTTGGACTAGCGGGACAACAGATACGCAGTATTTT CASSYPLWTSGTTDTQYF
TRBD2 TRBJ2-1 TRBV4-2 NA TGTGCCAGCAGCCCACCTGCGGCTAGCGGGAGGGCCGGTGAGCAGTTCTTC CASSPPAASGRAGEQFF
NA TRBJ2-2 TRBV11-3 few TGTGCCAGCAGCTCCACAGGGTTCACCGGGGAGCTGTTTTTT CASSSTGFTGELFF
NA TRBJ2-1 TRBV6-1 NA TGTGCCAGCAGTGAAGCTAGCGGAGTTATATACAATGAGCAGTTCTTC CASSEASGVIYNEQFF
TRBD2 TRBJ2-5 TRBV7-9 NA TGTGCCAGCAGCTTAGGGGCGGGAGGCTCGGGGAGAGAGCAGTACTTC CASSLGAGGSGREQYF